This T cell receptor (beta chain) was recovered during a study of molecular identifiers for immune sequencing clone quantification. CD8+CD4-CCR7+CD45RA+ cells were sorted as naive CD8 T cells. The study, taken as a whole, reports: Over 97% of CMV-specific effector molecules, but under 1% of naive ones, were in clones above 20 copies.

Deletions cut 6 bases from V and 3 bases from J, with 12 bases between. This CDR3 spans 13 amino acids. Germline V CDR1 and CDR2: MNHNS, SASEGT. On this clonotype itself: The antigen remains undetermined.

Methods described previously were used for bulk TCR libraries, and listed TCR primers were applied. In TCRdb, the PCR reads were re-called with MiXCR into one record per CDR3 protein. The sample has about 10,000 distinct CDR3 sequences; 20% to 25% are singletons. This rearrangement joins TRBV6-1 to TRBJ2-7; D not certain. Sequenced: naive CD8+ T cells from blood, with Jurkat cell RNA spiked in. Subset in this sample: FACS-sorted CD8+CD4-CCR7+CD45RA+ naive T cells. This sequence originates from a human donor in good health. Some libraries in this study had Jurkat cell RNA spiked in. The CDR3 sequence is CASSPTQHYEQYF. Here the CDR3 DNA reads TGTGCCAGCAGCCCGACACAGCACTACGAGCAGTACTTC.